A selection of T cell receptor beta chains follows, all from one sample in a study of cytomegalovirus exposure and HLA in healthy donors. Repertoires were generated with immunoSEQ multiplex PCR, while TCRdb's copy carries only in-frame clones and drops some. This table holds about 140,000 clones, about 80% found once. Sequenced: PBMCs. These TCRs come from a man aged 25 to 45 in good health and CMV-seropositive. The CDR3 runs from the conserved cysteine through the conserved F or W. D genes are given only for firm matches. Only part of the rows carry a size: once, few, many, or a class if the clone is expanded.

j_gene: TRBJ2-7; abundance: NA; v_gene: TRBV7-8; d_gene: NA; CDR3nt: TGTGCCAGCAGCTTAGGGGGCCCCTCCTACGAGCAGTACTTC; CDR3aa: CASSLGGPSYEQYF
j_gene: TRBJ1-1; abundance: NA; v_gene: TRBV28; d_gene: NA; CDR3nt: TGTGCCAGCAGTTTGGGCAGGAACACTGAAGCTTTCTTT; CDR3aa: CASSLGRNTEAFF
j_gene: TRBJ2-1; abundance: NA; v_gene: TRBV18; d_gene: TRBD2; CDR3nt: TGTGCCAGCTCGCTCATGGGGACTAACAACAATGAGCAGTTCTTC; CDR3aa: CASSLMGTNNNEQFF
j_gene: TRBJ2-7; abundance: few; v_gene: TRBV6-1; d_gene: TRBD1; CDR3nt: TGTGCCAGCAGTGAAGAAAGGGGGCGCGTCGAGCAGTACTTC; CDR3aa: CASSEERGRVEQYF
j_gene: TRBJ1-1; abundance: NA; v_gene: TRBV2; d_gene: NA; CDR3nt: TGTGCCAGCACCGTTACAGGGATCACTGAAGCTTTCTTT; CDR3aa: CASTVTGITEAFF
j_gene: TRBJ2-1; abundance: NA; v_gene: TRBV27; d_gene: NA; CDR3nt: TGTGCCAGCAGTTTTGACTTCAGCTCCTACAATGAGCAGTTCTTC; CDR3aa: CASSFDFSSYNEQFF
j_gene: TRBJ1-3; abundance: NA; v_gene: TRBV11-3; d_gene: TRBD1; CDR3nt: TGTGCCAGCAGCCTGGACAGGGGGAACCCTGGAAACACCATATATTTT; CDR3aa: CASSLDRGNPGNTIYF
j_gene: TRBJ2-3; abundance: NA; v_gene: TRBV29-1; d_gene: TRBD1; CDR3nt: TGCAGCACCTCGGACAGGGCCGGAGATACGCAGTATTTT; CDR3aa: CSTSDRAGDTQYF
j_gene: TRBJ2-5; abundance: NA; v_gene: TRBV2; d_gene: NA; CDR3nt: TGTGCCAGCAAAAGTCCAAGCGGAGGGCCACAAGAGACCCAGTACTTC; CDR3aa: CASKSPSGGPQETQYF
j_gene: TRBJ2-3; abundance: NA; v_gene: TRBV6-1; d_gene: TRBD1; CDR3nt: TGTGCCAGCAGTGAAGGCAGGGGGCGAGATACGCAGTATTTT; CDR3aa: CASSEGRGRDTQYF
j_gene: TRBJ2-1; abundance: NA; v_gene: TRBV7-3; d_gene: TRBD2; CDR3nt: TGTGCCAGCAGCTCCCAAACTAGCGGGAGGTTCAGAAATGAGCAGTTCTTC; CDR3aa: CASSSQTSGRFRNEQFF
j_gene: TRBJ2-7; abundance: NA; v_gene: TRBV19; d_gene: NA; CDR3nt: TGTGCCAGTAGTATAGGGGGCAGGGGGGACTTCTACGAGCAGTACTTC; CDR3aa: CASSIGGRGDFYEQYF
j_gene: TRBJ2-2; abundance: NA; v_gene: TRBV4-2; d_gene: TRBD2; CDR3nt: TGTGCCAGCAGTCCAAGGGGACTAGCTTTTAACCCGAACACCGGGGAGCTGTTTTTT; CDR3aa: CASSPRGLAFNPNTGELFF
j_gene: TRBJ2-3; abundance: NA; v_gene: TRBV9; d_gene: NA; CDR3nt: TGTGCCAGCAGCGTAGAGCGATATGCGGGGTCAGATACGCAGTATTTT; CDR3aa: CASSVERYAGSDTQYF
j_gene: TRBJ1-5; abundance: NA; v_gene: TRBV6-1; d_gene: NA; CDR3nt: TGTGCCAGCAGAGAATCAGTTGCTAGCAATCAGCCCCAGCATTTT; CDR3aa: CASRESVASNQPQHF
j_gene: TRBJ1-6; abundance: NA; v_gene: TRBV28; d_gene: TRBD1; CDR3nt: TGTGCCAGCGGGACAGGTGGAAATTCACCCCTCCACTTT; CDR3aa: CASGTGGNSPLHF
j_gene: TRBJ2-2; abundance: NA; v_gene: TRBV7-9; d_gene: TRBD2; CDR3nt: TGTGCCAGCGACCGGACTAGTGCCACCGGGGAGCTGTTTTTT; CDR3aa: CASDRTSATGELFF
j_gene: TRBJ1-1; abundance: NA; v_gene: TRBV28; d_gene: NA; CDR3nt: TGTGCCAGCAGCGCGGTTGGTGGCACTGAAGCTTTCTTT; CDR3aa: CASSAVGGTEAFF
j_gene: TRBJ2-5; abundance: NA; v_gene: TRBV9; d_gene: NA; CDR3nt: TGTGCCAGCAGCGTAGGCCAGCAAGAGACCCAGTACTTC; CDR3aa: CASSVGQQETQYF